This T cell receptor (beta chain) was found in a study of T cells in localized non-small cell lung cancer. The study's findings and limits: The study sequenced only one region of the tumor. As a result, intratumor heterogeneity could not be excluded and remains possible. Those with higher blood T cell density had longer overall survival.

The germline CDR1 and CDR2 sequences are SGHNT and YYREEE (reference sequence). The CDR3 sequence is 16 residues long. V was trimmed by 0 bases and J by 0 bases, leaving 7 bases between them. Produced via immunoSEQ multiplex PCR; TCRdb's table is partial and in-frame only. The top ten clones hold roughly 20% of a sample with approximately 83,000 clones, roughly 91% of them seen once. Of note for this clone: Its antigen is not known.

The J gene is TRBJ1-6, the V gene TRBV5-4; D is unresolved. The receptor comes from a woman aged 35 to 70 with stage I squamous cell lung carcinoma. The sample was peripheral blood, taken before any cancer treatment. In nucleotides, the CDR3 is TGTGCCAGCAGCTTGGATGCTAGCTCCTATAATTCACCCCTCCACTTT. Its translation: CASSLDASSYNSPLHF.